This T cell receptor (beta chain) comes out of a study of T cell responses to AZD1222 COVID-19 vaccine. The table came from immunoSEQ multiplex PCR; TCRdb's copy has only in-frame clones and leaves some out. The sample holds about 96,000 clones; around 90% are singletons and the top ten take about 26%. CDR1 is LGHNT, CDR2 FRNRAP, per germline. V was cut by 7 bases and J by 7 bases, with 14 bases left in between. The CDR3 is 14 amino acids. J is TRBJ1-6 and V is TRBV12-5; D not certain. Source: peripheral blood, taken on day 0 of AZD1222 vaccination. This sequence originates from an adult in good health. CDR3 sequence reads: CASAKSGRNSPLHF. In DNA form, the CDR3 reads TGTGCTAGTGCAAAAAGCGGCAGGAATTCACCCCTCCACTTT.